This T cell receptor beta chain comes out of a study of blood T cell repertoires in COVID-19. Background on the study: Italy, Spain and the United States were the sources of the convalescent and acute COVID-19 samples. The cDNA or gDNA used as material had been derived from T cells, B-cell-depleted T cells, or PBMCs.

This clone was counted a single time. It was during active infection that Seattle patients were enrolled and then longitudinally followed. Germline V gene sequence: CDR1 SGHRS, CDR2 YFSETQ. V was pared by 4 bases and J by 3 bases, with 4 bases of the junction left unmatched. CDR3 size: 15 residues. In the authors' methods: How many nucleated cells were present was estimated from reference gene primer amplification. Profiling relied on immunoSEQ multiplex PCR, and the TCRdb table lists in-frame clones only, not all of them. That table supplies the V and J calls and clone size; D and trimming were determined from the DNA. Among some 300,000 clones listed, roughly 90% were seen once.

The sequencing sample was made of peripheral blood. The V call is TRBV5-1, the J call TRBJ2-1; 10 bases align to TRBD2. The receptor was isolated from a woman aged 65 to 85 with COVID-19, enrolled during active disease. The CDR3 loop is CASSLSGGLYNEQFF. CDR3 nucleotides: TGCGCCAGCAGCCTTAGCGGGGGGCTCTACAATGAGCAGTTCTTC.